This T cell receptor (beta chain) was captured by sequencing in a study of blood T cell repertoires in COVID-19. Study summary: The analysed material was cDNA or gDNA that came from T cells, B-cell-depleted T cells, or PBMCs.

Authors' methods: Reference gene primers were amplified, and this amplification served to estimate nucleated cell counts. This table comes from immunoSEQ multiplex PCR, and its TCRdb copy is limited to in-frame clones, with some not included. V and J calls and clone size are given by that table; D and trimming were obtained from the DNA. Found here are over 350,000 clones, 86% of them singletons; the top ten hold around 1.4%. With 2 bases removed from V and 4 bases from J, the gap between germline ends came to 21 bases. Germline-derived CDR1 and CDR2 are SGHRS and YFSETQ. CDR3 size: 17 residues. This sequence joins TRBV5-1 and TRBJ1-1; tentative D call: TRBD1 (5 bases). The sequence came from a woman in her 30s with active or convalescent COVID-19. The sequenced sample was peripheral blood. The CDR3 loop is CASSLWLARGMTTEAFF. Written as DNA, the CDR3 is TGCGCCAGCAGCTTATGGTTGGCCCGGGGGATGACCACTGAAGCTTTCTTT. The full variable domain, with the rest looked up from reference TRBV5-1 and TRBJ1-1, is KAGVTQTPRYLIKTRGQQVTLSCSPISGHRSVSWYQQTPGQGLQFLFEYFSETQRNKGNFPGRFSGRQFSNSRSEMNVSTLELGDSALYLCASSLWLARGMTTEAFFGQGTRLTVV.